This T cell receptor (beta chain) is drawn from a study of OX40 agonist ivuxolimab in advanced cancers. Study details: An agonistic human IgG2 monoclonal antibody against OX40 (CD134) was given.

Some clones are missing from TCRdb's copy, which holds only in-frame ones; the method was immunoSEQ multiplex PCR. Counted here are some 19,000 clones, 88% occurring once; the ten biggest clones make up about 10%. The CDR3 has 13 amino acids. V lost 3 bases, J lost 3 bases, and 4 bases stayed unmatched. Germline loops: CDR1 SQVTM, CDR2 ANQGSEA. This sequence joins TRBV29-1 and TRBJ2-7; 8 bases are shared with TRBD1. This receptor was identified in an adult with an advanced solid tumor such as melanoma, head and neck, liver or kidney cancer. The source was CD4+ or CD8+ T cells sorted from blood, collected in a trial of the OX40 agonist ivuxolimab. The CDR3: CSVEDRADYEQYF. The CDR3 DNA follows: TGCAGCGTTGAGGACAGGGCCGACTACGAGCAGTACTTC.